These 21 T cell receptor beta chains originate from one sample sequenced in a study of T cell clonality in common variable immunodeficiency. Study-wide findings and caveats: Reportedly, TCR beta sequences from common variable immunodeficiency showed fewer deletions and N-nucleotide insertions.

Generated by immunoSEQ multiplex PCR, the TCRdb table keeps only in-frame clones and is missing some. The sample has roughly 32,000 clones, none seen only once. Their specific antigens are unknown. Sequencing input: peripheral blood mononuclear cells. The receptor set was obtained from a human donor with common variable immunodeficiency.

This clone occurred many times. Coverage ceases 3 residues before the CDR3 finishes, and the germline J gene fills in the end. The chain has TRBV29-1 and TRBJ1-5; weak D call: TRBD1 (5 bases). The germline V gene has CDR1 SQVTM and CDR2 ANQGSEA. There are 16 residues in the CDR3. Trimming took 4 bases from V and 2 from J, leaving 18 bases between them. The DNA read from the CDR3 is TGCAGCGTTGTACCTCTGGGGGGGAACGGCAATCAGCCC. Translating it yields CSVVPLGGNGNQP. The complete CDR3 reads CSVVPLGGNGNQPQHF.

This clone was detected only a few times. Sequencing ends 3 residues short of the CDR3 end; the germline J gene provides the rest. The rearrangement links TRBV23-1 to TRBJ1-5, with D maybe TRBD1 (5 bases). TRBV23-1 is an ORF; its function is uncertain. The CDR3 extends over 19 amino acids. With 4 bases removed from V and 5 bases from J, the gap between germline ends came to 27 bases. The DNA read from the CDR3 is TGCGCCAGCAGTCGCTTCCGGGACTCTCCTCCCACTGAGTATCAGCCC. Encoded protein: CASSRFRDSPPTEYQP. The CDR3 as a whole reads CASSRFRDSPPTEYQPQHF.

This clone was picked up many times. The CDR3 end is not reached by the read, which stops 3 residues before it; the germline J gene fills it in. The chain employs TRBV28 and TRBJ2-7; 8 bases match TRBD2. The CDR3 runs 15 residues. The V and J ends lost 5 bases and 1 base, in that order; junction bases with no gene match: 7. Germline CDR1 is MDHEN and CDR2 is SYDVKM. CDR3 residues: CASSRLREVSYEQYF. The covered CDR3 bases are TGTGCCAGCAGTAGACTGCGGGAGGTGTCCTACGAG. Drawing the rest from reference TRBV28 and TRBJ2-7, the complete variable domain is DVKVTQSSRYLVKRTGEKVFLECVQDMDHENMFWYRQDPGLGLRLIYFSYDVKMKEKGDIPEGYSVSREKKERFSLILESASTNQTSMYLCASSRLREVSYEQYFGPGTRLTVT.

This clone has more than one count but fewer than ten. The CDR3 bases that were read are TGTGCCAGCAGCTCCTCGAATGAAAAA. Protein product: CASSSSNEK. The complete CDR3 protein is CASSSSNEKLFF. The rearrangement joins TRBV7-2 to TRBJ1-4; no clear D gene. The CDR3 is cut off 3 residues early in the read; its end comes from the germline J gene. This CDR3 has 12 amino acids. CDR1 is SGHTA and CDR2 is FQGNSA in the germline V gene. V dropped 4 bases and J dropped 5 bases, with 5 bases sitting between them.

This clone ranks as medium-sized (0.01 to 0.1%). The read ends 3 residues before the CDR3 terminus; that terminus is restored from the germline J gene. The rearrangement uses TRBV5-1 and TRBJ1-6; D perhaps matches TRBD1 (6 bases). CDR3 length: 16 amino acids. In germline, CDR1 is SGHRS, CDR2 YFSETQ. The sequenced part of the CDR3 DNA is TGCGCCAGCAGCTACGGCAGGGGCCAGGGCCGCGAGCCC. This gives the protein CASSYGRGQGREP. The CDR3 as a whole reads CASSYGRGQGREPLHF.

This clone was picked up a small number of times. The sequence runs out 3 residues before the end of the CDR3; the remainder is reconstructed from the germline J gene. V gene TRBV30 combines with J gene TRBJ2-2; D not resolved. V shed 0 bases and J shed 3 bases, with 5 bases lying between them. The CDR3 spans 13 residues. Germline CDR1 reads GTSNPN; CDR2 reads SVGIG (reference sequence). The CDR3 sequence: CAWSVPYTGELFF. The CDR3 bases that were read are TGTGCCTGGAGTGTCCCGTACACCGGGGAG.

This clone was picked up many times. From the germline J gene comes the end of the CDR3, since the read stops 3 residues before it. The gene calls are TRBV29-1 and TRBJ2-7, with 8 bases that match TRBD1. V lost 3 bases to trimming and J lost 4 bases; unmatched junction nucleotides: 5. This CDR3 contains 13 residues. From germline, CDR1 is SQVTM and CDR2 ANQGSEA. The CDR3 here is CSVEFQGAYEQYF. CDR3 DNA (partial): TGCAGCGTTGAGTTCCAGGGGGCTTACGAG.

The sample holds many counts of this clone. The CDR3: CSVRTGAYEQYF. The part of the CDR3 DNA that was read is TGCAGCGTTCGGACAGGGGCCTACGAG. The genes are TRBV29-1 and TRBJ2-7, with 9 bases lining up with TRBD1. Sequencing ends 3 residues short of the CDR3 end; the germline J gene provides the rest. V lost 5 bases, J lost 2 bases, and 1 base stayed unmatched. Looked up from germline, CDR1 is SQVTM and CDR2 is ANQGSEA. This CDR3 is 12 amino acids long.

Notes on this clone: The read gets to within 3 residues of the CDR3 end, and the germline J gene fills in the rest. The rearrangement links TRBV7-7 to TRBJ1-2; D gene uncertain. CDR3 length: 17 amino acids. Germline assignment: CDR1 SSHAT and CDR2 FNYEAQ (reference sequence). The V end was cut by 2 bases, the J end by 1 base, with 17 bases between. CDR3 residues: CASSLKRTYLFNYGYTF. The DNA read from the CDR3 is TGTGCCAGCAGCTTAAAGCGGACCTACCTTTTTAACTATGGC.

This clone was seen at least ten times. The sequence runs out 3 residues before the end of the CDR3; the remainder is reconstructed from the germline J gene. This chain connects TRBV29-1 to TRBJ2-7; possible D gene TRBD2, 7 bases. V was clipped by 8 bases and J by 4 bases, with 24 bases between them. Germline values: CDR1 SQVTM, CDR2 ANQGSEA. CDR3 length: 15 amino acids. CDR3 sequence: CSPPGGGSMVYEQYF. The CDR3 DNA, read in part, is TGCAGCCCTCCGGGGGGCGGGAGCATGGTGTACGAG.

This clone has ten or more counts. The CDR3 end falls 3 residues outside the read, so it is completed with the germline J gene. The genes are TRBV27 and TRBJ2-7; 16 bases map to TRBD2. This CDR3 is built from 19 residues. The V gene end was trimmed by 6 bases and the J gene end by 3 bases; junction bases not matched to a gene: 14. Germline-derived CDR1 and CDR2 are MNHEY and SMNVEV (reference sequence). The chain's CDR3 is CASRGLAGGTLWGRYEQYF. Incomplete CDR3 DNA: TGTGCCAGCAGGGGACTAGCGGGAGGGACGCTATGGGGTCGCTACGAG.

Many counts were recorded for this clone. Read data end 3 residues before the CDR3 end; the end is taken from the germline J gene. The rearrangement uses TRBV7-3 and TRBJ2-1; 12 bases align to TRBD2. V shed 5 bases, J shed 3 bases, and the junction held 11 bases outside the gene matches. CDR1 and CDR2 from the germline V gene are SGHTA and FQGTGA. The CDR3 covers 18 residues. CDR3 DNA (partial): TGTGCCAGCAGCCCAACCCCCCTACTAGCGGGAGGCTACAATGAG. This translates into CASSPTPLLAGGYNE. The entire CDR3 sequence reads CASSPTPLLAGGYNEQFF.

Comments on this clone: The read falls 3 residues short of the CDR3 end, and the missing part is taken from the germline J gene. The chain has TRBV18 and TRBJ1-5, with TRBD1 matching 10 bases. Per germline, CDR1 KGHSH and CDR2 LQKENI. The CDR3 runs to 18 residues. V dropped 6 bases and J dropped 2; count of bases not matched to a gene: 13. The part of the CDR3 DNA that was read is TGTGCCAGCTCGCCCAGACAGGGGGCCATAGCTGGCAATCAGCCC. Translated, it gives CASSPRQGAIAGNQP. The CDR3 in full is CASSPRQGAIAGNQPQHF.

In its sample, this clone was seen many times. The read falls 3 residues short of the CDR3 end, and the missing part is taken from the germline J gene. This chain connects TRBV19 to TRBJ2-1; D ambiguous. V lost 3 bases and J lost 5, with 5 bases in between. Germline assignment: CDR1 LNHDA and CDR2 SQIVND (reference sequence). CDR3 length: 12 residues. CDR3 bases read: TGTGCCAGTAGTATTGGCCACAATGAG. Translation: CASSIGHNE. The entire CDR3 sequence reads CASSIGHNEQFF.

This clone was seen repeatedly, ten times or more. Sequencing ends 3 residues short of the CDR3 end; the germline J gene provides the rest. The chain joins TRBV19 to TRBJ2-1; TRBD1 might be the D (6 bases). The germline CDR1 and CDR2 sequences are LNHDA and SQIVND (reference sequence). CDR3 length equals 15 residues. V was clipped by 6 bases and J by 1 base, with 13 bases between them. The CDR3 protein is CASSSTGFSYNEQFF. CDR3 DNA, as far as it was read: TGTGCCAGTAGCTCGACAGGATTTTCCTACAATGAG.

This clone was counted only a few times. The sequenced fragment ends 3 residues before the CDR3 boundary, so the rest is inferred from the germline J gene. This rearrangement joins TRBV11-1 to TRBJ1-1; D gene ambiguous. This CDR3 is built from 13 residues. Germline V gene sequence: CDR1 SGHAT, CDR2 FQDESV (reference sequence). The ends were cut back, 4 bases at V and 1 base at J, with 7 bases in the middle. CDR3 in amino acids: CASSSYRNTEAFF. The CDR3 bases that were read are TGTGCCAGCAGCTCGTACAGGAACACTGAA.

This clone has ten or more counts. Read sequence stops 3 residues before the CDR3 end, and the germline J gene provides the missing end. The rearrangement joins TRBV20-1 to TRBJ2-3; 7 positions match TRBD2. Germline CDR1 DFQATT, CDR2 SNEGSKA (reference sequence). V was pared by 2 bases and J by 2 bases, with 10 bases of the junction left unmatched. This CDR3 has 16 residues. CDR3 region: CSARPPAGDPTDTQYF. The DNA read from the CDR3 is TGCAGTGCTAGACCCCCCGCGGGAGACCCCACAGATACG.

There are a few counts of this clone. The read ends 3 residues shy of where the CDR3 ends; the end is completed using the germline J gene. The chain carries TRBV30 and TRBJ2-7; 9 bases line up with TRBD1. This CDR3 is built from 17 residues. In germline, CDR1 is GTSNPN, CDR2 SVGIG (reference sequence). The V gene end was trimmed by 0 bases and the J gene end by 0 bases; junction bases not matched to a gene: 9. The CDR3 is CAWSVPGQGLSSYEQYF. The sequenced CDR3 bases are TGTGCCTGGAGTGTCCCGGGACAGGGTTTGAGCTCCTACGAG.

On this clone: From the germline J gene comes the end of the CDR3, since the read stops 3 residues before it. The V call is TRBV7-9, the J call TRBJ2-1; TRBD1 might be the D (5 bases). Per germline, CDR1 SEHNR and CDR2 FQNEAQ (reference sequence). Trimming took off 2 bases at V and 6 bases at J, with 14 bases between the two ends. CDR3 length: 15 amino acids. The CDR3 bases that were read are TGTGCCAGCAGCTTACCAGGTGGGGCCCTCAATGAG. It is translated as CASSLPGGALNE. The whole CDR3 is CASSLPGGALNEQFF.

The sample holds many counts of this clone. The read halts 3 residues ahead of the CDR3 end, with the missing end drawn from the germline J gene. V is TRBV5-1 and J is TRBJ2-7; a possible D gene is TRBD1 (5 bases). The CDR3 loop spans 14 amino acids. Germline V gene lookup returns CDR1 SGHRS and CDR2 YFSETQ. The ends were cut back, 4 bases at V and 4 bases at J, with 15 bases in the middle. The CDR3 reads CASSLSPTAYEQYF. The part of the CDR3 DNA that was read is TGCGCCAGCAGCCTGAGCCCGACAGCTTACGAG.

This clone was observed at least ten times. The sequenced CDR3 bases are TGCAGTGCTAGAGATCCGGGACAGTTCCAAGAGACC. Its translation: CSARDPGQFQET. The entire CDR3 reads CSARDPGQFQETQYF. J is TRBJ2-5 and V is TRBV20-1; 7 bases match TRBD1. The read ends 3 residues before the CDR3 terminus; that terminus is restored from the germline J gene. This CDR3 region has 15 residues. Losses at the gene ends were 0 bases for V and 1 base for J; bases not matched to a gene: 5. Germline V gives CDR1 DFQATT, CDR2 SNEGSKA (reference sequence).